These T cell receptor beta chains were read from a single sample in a study of T cells in Graves' hyperthyroidism and ophthalmopathy. TCRdb called the multiplex PCR reads again in MiXCR, with one record for every CDR3 protein. Of 550,000 to 700,000 distinct CDR3 sequences listed, 14% to 15% are singletons. Source material: blood. The source is a middle-aged woman with Graves' ophthalmopathy. Each CDR3 is given with its conserved first and last residue. Fields, in order: clone size, CDR3 length, V gene, D gene, J gene, CDR3 protein, CDR3 DNA. D genes are given only for firm matches. Clone size, where shown, is once, few, many, or a class for clones that have expanded.

size: few; length: 15; V: TRBV27; D: TRBD1; J: TRBJ2-7; CDR3: CASSPWDRGKDEQYF; DNA: TGTGCCAGCTCACCCTGGGACAGGGGGAAGGACGAGCAGTACTTC
size: .; length: 12; V: TRBV19; D: .; J: TRBJ2-7; CDR3: CAWSVLRYEQYF; DNA: TGTGCCTGGAGTGTACTCCGGTACGAGCAGTACTTC
size: few; length: 15; V: TRBV18; D: TRBD1; J: TRBJ2-4; CDR3: CASSSGQGLGNIQYF; DNA: TGTGCCAGCTCATCGGGACAGGGTCTCGGAAACATTCAGTACTTC
size: few; length: 15; V: TRBV5-1; D: .; J: TRBJ2-6; CDR3: CASSLGPTGANVLTF; DNA: TGCGCCAGCAGCTTGGGGCCTACTGGGGCCAACGTCCTGACTTTC
size: few; length: 12; V: TRBV6-1; D: .; J: TRBJ2-7; CDR3: CASSEMIYEQYF; DNA: TGTGCCAGCAGTGAGATGATCTACGAGCAGTACTTC
size: many; length: 15; V: TRBV11-3; D: TRBD1; J: TRBJ1-6; CDR3: CASSLAGGYNSPLHF; DNA: TGTGCCAGCAGCTTGGCAGGGGGCTATAATTCACCCCTCCACTTT
size: many; length: 18; V: TRBV4-2; D: TRBD2; J: TRBJ2-2; CDR3: CASSQAPSGYLNTGELFF; DNA: TGTGCCAGCAGCCAAGCTCCTAGCGGCTACCTGAACACCGGGGAGCTGTTTTTT
size: many; length: 18; V: TRBV12-3/TRBV12-4; D: TRBD1; J: TRBJ2-7; CDR3: CASSLAAGGGLRSYEQYF; DNA: TGTGCCAGCAGTTTAGCGGCAGGGGGCGGCCTTAGGTCCTACGAGCAGTACTTC
size: many; length: 11; V: TRBV6-1; D: .; J: TRBJ1-2; CDR3: CASREGRIPNF; DNA: TGTGCCAGCAGGGAAGGACGGATTCCCAACTTC
size: many; length: 14; V: TRBV5-1; D: TRBD1; J: TRBJ2-5; CDR3: CASSLTGDQETQYF; DNA: TGCGCCAGCAGCTTAACAGGGGACCAAGAGACCCAGTACTTC
size: many; length: 15; V: TRBV11-1; D: .; J: TRBJ1-1; CDR3: CASSARRWENTEAFF; DNA: TGTGCCAGCAGCGCTAGACGTTGGGAGAACACTGAAGCTTTCTTT
size: many; length: 14; V: TRBV6-5; D: .; J: TRBJ1-2; CDR3: CASSYGQLYSGYTF; DNA: TGTGCCAGCAGTTACGGACAGCTGTACTCTGGCTACACCTTC
size: few; length: 16; V: TRBV28; D: TRBD1; J: TRBJ1-2; CDR3: CASSFRTDRAFYGYTF; DNA: TGTGCCAGCAGTTTCCGTACAGACAGGGCGTTCTATGGCTACACCTTC
size: many; length: 16; V: TRBV5-1; D: .; J: TRBJ2-7; CDR3: CASSFGVLGFNYEQYF; DNA: TGCGCCAGCAGCTTTGGCGTACTAGGATTCAACTACGAGCAGTACTTC
size: few; length: 13; V: TRBV7-8; D: .; J: TRBJ2-7; CDR3: CASSLGPTAEQYF; DNA: TGTGCCAGCAGCTTAGGGCCGACGGCCGAGCAGTACTTC
size: .; length: 15; V: TRBV20-1; D: TRBD1; J: TRBJ1-2; CDR3: CSAEDRGYANYGYTF; DNA: TGCAGTGCTGAGGACAGGGGCTATGCTAACTATGGCTACACCTTC
size: .; length: 16; V: TRBV7-3; D: TRBD2; J: TRBJ2-2; CDR3: CASSFGLAGNTGELFF; DNA: TGTGCCAGCAGCTTTGGACTAGCGGGTAACACCGGGGAGCTGTTTTTT
size: many; length: 10; V: TRBV20-1; D: .; J: TRBJ1-1; CDR3: CSAPDTEAFF; DNA: TGCAGTGCCCCGGACACTGAAGCTTTCTTT
size: many; length: 15; V: TRBV19; D: .; J: TRBJ2-2; CDR3: CASSITLSNTGELFF; DNA: TGTGCCAGTAGTATAACTCTCAGCAACACCGGGGAGCTGTTTTTT
size: .; length: 14; V: TRBV7-9; D: .; J: TRBJ1-2; CDR3: CASSSDRNLYGYTF; DNA: TGTGCCAGCAGCTCTGACAGGAATCTTTATGGCTACACCTTC
size: few; length: 14; V: TRBV30; D: .; J: TRBJ1-5; CDR3: CAWSVGRGMGPQHF; DNA: TGTGCCTGGAGTGTCGGTAGGGGCATGGGACCCCAGCATTTT
size: many; length: 16; V: TRBV11-2; D: .; J: TRBJ1-1; CDR3: CASSLGGVGDNTEAFF; DNA: TGTGCCAGCAGCTTAGGAGGGGTAGGGGATAACACTGAAGCTTTCTTT
size: many; length: 11; V: TRBV29-1; D: .; J: TRBJ1-1; CDR3: CSVEDRGEAFF; DNA: TGCAGCGTTGAAGATCGGGGTGAAGCTTTCTTT
size: .; length: 18; V: TRBV25-1; D: .; J: TRBJ2-6; CDR3: CASSQAGTRYSGANVLTF; DNA: TGTGCCAGCAGTCAAGCCGGGACACGGTACTCTGGGGCCAACGTCCTGACTTTC
size: few; length: 15; V: TRBV5-1; D: .; J: TRBJ1-1; CDR3: CASSPAEGHNTEAFF; DNA: TGCGCCAGCAGCCCTGCGGAAGGGCATAACACTGAAGCTTTCTTT
size: many; length: 13; V: TRBV7-2; D: .; J: TRBJ1-1; CDR3: CASSLGVGMEAFF; DNA: TGTGCCAGCAGCTTAGGGGTGGGGATGGAAGCTTTCTTT
size: many; length: 15; V: TRBV12-3/TRBV12-4; D: TRBD2; J: TRBJ2-2; CDR3: CASTWGGVHTGELFF; DNA: TGTGCCAGCACCTGGGGGGGAGTGCACACCGGGGAGCTGTTTTTT
size: many; length: 13; V: TRBV20-1; D: .; J: TRBJ2-5; CDR3: CSATLDAGETQYF; DNA: TGCAGTGCTACTCTCGACGCTGGGGAGACCCAGTACTTC
size: .; length: 15; V: TRBV7-2; D: .; J: TRBJ2-2; CDR3: CASSLVGGITGELFF; DNA: TGTGCCAGCAGCTTAGTAGGGGGTATCACCGGGGAGCTGTTTTTT
size: many; length: 11; V: TRBV2; D: .; J: TRBJ1-2; CDR3: CASTQLYGYTF; DNA: TGTGCCAGCACACAGCTCTATGGCTACACCTTC
size: many; length: 13; V: TRBV7-2; D: .; J: TRBJ2-5; CDR3: CASSFESIGTQYF; DNA: TGTGCCAGCAGCTTTGAGTCCATCGGGACCCAGTACTTC
size: many; length: 14; V: TRBV7-2; D: TRBD1; J: TRBJ1-2; CDR3: CASSLGGAGGSYTF; DNA: TGTGCCAGCAGCTTAGGTGGGGCAGGGGGTAGCTACACCTTC
size: many; length: 15; V: TRBV5-4; D: TRBD2; J: TRBJ2-2; CDR3: CASSSTQLATGELFF; DNA: TGTGCCAGCAGCTCAACACAACTAGCGACCGGGGAGCTGTTTTTT
size: many; length: 15; V: TRBV11-2; D: TRBD2; J: TRBJ2-7; CDR3: CASSLDPSGHYEQYF; DNA: TGTGCCAGCAGCTTAGATCCTAGCGGCCACTACGAGCAGTACTTC
size: .; length: 14; V: TRBV6-2/TRBV6-3; D: .; J: TRBJ2-5; CDR3: CASSRHGPYQAQYF; DNA: TGTGCCAGCAGTCGACACGGCCCATATCAGGCCCAGTACTTC
size: .; length: 15; V: TRBV2; D: .; J: TRBJ2-3; CDR3: CASSGGTFSTDTQYF; DNA: TGTGCCAGCAGCGGAGGGACGTTTAGCACAGATACGCAGTATTTT
size: .; length: 18; V: TRBV6-2/TRBV6-3; D: TRBD1; J: TRBJ1-1; CDR3: CASSYSLLLGQGGTEAFF; DNA: TGTGCCAGCAGTTACTCGCTCCTCCTCGGACAGGGCGGGACTGAAGCTTTCTTT
size: many; length: 14; V: TRBV28; D: .; J: TRBJ2-4; CDR3: CATANGIAKNIQYF; DNA: TGTGCCACAGCGAACGGGATAGCCAAAAACATTCAGTACTTC
size: few; length: 12; V: TRBV12-3/TRBV12-4; D: .; J: TRBJ1-1; CDR3: CASTPQYTEAFF; DNA: TGTGCCAGCACCCCGCAGTACACTGAAGCTTTCTTT
size: many; length: 15; V: TRBV6-1; D: .; J: TRBJ1-5; CDR3: CASSQTELRNQPQHF; DNA: TGTGCCAGCAGTCAGACAGAGCTTCGCAATCAGCCCCAGCATTTT
size: many; length: 14; V: TRBV29-1; D: .; J: TRBJ2-7; CDR3: CSVIPGTSSYEQYF; DNA: TGCAGCGTTATTCCCGGGACAAGCTCCTACGAGCAGTACTTC
size: once; length: 14; V: TRBV12-3/TRBV12-4; D: .; J: TRBJ1-1; CDR3: CASRRGVMNTEAFF; DNA: TGTGCCAGCAGGAGGGGGGTTATGAACACTGAAGCTTTCTTT
size: .; length: 16; V: TRBV11-2; D: .; J: TRBJ2-2; CDR3: CASSLHQGRSTGELFF; DNA: TGTGCCAGCAGCTTACACCAGGGTAGGAGCACCGGGGAGCTGTTTTTT
size: many; length: 15; V: TRBV15; D: TRBD1; J: TRBJ2-7; CDR3: CATSRGGTGTYEQYF; DNA: TGTGCCACCAGCAGAGGTGGGACAGGGACCTACGAGCAGTACTTC
size: once; length: 18; V: TRBV14; D: TRBD2; J: TRBJ2-2; CDR3: CASSHRSGSGRFGGELFF; DNA: TGTGCCAGCAGCCACCGCTCGGGAAGCGGGAGATTCGGCGGGGAGCTGTTTTTT